The source of this TCR beta chain is a study of blood T cells in healthy people across ages. General study results and limits: Older age went with lower TCR beta diversity per million T cells, in a roughly linear way. Estimated diversity, derived from one million T cells, was regarded as an underestimate. Higher diversity, along with more naive CD4+ cells, distinguished long-lived donors from aged donors.

CDR3 length: 11 amino acids. Trimming shortened V by 2 bases and J by 6 bases, and 5 bases separated the two germline ends. The germline V gene has CDR1 ENHRY and CDR2 SYGVKD. Combining a sample-barcoded 5' primer with a J-beta primer mix, a second PCR ran for 7 to 11 cycles. TCRdb passed the 5' RACE reads through MiXCR, listing each CDR3 protein once. The table has over 950,000 distinct CDR3 sequences, 45% to 60% seen once. As for this clonotype: The antigen remains unidentified.

The sequenced sample consisted of blood. This chain joins TRBV10-3 and TRBJ2-7; no definite D call. This TCR derives from a woman aged 55 to 70 in good health. The CDR3 sequence: CAISEVSEQYF. In DNA form, the CDR3 reads TGTGCCATCAGTGAGGTGAGCGAGCAGTACTTC.